This T cell receptor beta chain was recovered during a study of beta chain features in type 1 diabetes. Since all of the isolated RNA was reverse transcribed, expressed TCRB transcripts were what got sequenced. Generated by immunoSEQ multiplex PCR, the TCRdb table keeps only in-frame clones and is missing some. The sample comprises hundreds of thousands of clones, roughly 16% of which are singletons, and 0.093% rests with the top ten. Study results and caveats: Whether TCRB rearrangement is influenced by HLA type went unresolved here. The study found that naive, central memory and Treg TCRB repertoires appeared more similar in patients than in healthy donors.

In all sorted populations, purity surpassed 95%. A note on this clone: What it recognizes is unknown.

Specimen: naive CD4+ T cells from blood. This clonotype originated in a man in his late teens or twenties in good health.

The CDR3 loop reads CASSPTYWAYSTDTQYF. The CDR3 region has the DNA TGTGCCAGCAGCCCCACTTACTGGGCATATAGCACAGATACGCAGTATTTT. The chain recombines TRBV21-1 with TRBJ2-3; the table calls TRBD1, which could not be checked here. TRBV21-1 has pseudogene status. The CDR3 runs 17 residues.